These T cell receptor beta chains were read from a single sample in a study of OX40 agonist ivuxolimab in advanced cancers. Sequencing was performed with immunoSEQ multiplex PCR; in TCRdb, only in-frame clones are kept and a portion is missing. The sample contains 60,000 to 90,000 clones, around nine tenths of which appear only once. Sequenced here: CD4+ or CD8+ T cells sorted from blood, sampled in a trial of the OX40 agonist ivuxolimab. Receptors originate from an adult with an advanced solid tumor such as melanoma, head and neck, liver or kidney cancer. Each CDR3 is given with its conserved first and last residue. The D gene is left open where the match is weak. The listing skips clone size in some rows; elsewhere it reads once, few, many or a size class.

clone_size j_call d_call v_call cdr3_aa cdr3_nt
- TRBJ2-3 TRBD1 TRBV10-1 CASSVQGSRDTQYF TGCGCCAGCAGTGTACAGGGGAGCAGAGATACGCAGTATTTT
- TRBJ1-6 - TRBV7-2 CASSLDPESPLHF TGTGCCAGCAGCTTAGACCCCGAGTCACCCCTCCACTTT
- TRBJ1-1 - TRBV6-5 CASSYSQVMNTEAFF TGTGCCAGCAGTTACTCACAGGTGATGAACACTGAAGCTTTCTTT
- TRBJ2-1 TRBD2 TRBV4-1 CASSQPLREGPNEQFF TGCGCCAGCAGCCAACCCCTGCGGGAGGGCCCCAATGAGCAGTTCTTC
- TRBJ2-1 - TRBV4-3 CASSLRWGEQFF TGCGCCAGCAGCCTACGCTGGGGTGAGCAGTTCTTC
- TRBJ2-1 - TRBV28 CASSSRGLAQFF TGTGCCAGCAGTTCCCGAGGTCTAGCGCAGTTCTTC
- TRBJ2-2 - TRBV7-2 CASSLWAGNTGELFF TGTGCCAGCAGCTTATGGGCGGGGAACACCGGGGAGCTGTTTTTT
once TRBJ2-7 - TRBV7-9 CASSYPGLGGTQYF TGTGCCAGCAGCTACCCCGGACTGGGTGGTACGCAGTACTTC
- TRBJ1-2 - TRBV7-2 CASSQSRGNYGYTF TGTGCCAGCAGCCAGTCCCGGGGCAACTATGGCTACACCTTC
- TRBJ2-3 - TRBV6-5 CASSLPGTDTQYF TGTGCCAGCAGTTTACCAGGCACAGATACGCAGTATTTT
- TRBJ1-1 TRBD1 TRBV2 CASSRQGANTEAFF TGTGCCAGCAGTAGACAGGGGGCGAACACTGAAGCTTTCTTT
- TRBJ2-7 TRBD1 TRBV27 CASSLTGTATYEQYF TGTGCCAGCAGTTTAACCGGGACAGCAACCTACGAGCAGTACTTC
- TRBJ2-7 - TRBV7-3 CASSLEAAGEQYF TGTGCCAGCAGCTTAGAGGCCGCGGGCGAGCAGTACTTC
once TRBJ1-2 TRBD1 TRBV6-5 CASSYWDRPYGGYTF TGTGCCAGCAGTTACTGGGACAGGCCTTATGGAGGCTACACCTTC
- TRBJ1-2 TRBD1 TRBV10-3 CAISESTGQGDYGYTF TGTGCCATCAGTGAGTCGACAGGACAGGGAGACTATGGCTACACCTTC
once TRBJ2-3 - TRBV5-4 CASSGGRTLSTDTQYF TGTGCCAGCAGCGGAGGTAGGACCCTAAGCACAGATACGCAGTATTTT
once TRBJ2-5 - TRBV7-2 CASSPYSDALWTQYF TGTGCCAGCAGCCCATACTCGGACGCTTTATGGACCCAGTACTTC
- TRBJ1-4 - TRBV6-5 CASSLIVGTNEKLFF TGTGCCAGCAGTCTTATTGTAGGGACGAATGAAAAACTGTTTTTT
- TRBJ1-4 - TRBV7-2 CASSPDEGATNEKLFF TGTGCCAGCAGCCCTGACGAGGGGGCAACTAATGAAAAACTGTTTTTT
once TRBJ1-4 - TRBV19 CASSNSVVLTTNEKLFF TGTGCCAGTAGTAATTCAGTAGTCCTGACAACTAATGAAAAACTGTTTTTT
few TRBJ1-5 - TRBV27 CASSGNGPQHF TGTGCCAGCAGTGGGAACGGGCCCCAGCATTTT
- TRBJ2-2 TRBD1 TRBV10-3 CAISARTGHGELFF TGTGCCATCAGCGCAAGGACAGGGCACGGGGAGCTGTTTTTT
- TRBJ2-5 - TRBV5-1 CASSLLLQETQYF TGCGCCAGCAGCTTGCTACTCCAAGAGACCCAGTACTTC
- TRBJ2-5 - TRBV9 CASSRDSETQYF TGTGCCAGCAGCCGGGACTCAGAGACCCAGTACTTC
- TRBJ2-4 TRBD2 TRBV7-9 CASSLGQTSGGLGKNIQYF TGTGCCAGCAGCTTAGGCCAGACTAGCGGGGGATTGGGGAAAAACATTCAGTACTTC
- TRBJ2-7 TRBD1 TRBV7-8 CATTGGLDEQYF TGTGCCACCACAGGGGGCCTTGACGAGCAGTACTTC
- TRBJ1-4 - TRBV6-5 CASRESGLLGEKLFF TGTGCCAGCAGGGAATCGGGGTTGCTGGGGGAAAAACTGTTTTTT
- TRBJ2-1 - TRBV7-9 CASDRLGTQGSYNEQFF TGTGCCAGCGACCGCCTCGGCACACAGGGTTCCTACAATGAGCAGTTCTTC
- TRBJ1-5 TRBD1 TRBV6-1 CASSGAGGLDQPQHF TGTGCCAGCAGTGGGGCAGGGGGCCTCGATCAGCCCCAGCATTTT
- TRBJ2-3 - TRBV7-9 CASSKVRTDTQYF TGTGCCAGCAGCAAGGTGCGAACAGATACGCAGTATTTT
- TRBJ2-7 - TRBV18 CASSPPNLAGTSSYEQYF TGTGCCAGCTCACCACCGAACTTGGCGGGGACATCCTCCTACGAGCAGTACTTC
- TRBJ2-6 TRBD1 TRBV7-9 CASSLGQGAPGANVLTF TGTGCCAGCAGCTTAGGACAGGGGGCGCCGGGGGCCAACGTCCTGACTTTC
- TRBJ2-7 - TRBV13 CASSSRTRGPTLYEQYF TGTGCCAGCAGCTCCCGTACCAGGGGCCCTACCCTCTACGAGCAGTACTTC
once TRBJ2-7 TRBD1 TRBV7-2 CASSPQGAVYEQYF TGTGCCAGCAGCCCCCAGGGGGCGGTTTACGAGCAGTACTTC
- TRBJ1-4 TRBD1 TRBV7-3 CASSPPGQGRNEKLFF TGTGCCAGCAGCCCTCCGGGACAGGGACGTAATGAAAAACTGTTTTTT
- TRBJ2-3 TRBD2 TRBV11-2 CASSFSGSTDTQYF TGTGCCAGCAGCTTTAGCGGGAGCACAGATACGCAGTATTTT
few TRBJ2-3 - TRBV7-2 CASSPGPGRSRGDTQYF TGTGCCAGCAGCCCTGGGCCAGGTCGGAGCCGGGGGGATACGCAGTATTTT
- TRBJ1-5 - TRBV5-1 CASSPDYQNQPQHF TGCGCCAGCAGCCCAGATTACCAAAATCAGCCCCAGCATTTT
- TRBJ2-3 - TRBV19 CASSDTISDTQYF TGTGCCAGTAGCGACACTATTTCAGATACGCAGTATTTT
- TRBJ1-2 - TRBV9 CASRAELGAGYGYTF TGTGCCAGCAGAGCCGAGTTGGGGGCGGGCTATGGCTACACCTTC
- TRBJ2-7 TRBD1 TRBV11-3 CASSRTGLYEQYF TGTGCCAGCAGCCGGACAGGGCTCTACGAGCAGTACTTC
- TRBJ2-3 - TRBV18 CASSPAGPGADTQYF TGTGCCAGCTCACCAGCGGGCCCTGGGGCAGATACGCAGTATTTT
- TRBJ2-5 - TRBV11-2 CASSGQRETQYF TGTGCCAGCAGCGGCCAGCGGGAGACCCAGTACTTC
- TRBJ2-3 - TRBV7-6 CASSLKDTQYF TGTGCCAGCAGCTTAAAAGATACGCAGTATTTT